What follows are 8 T cell receptor beta chains derived from one specimen sequenced in a study of tumor and adjacent non-tumor tissue in lung cancer. The template was RNA from unsorted bulk tissue. A modified ARM-PCR protocol with three rounds of nested PCR amplified TCRbeta. MiXCR, run by TCRdb on the multiplex PCR reads, gives a single entry per CDR3 protein. The data contain over 100,000 distinct CDR3 sequences, more than 60% of them seen just once; the ten biggest clones take up 35% to 40%. Input material: lung tumor tissue. Receptor source: a woman aged 55-70 years with non-small cell lung cancer.

The chain is built from TRBV29-1 and TRBJ1-1; D unresolved. This CDR3 has 12 residues. Germline CDR1 and CDR2: SQVTM and ANQGSEA. The germline V and J ends were trimmed by 6 bases and 12 bases, with 20 bases remaining between them. In nucleotides, the CDR3 is TGCAGCGTCGAGACTAGGAAGACTGGAACTTTCTTT. Its translation: CSVETRKTGTFF.

The chain joins TRBV11-2 to TRBJ2-5; D possibly corresponds to TRBD1 (6 bases). Trimming took 1 base from V and 6 from J, leaving 21 bases between them. This CDR3 region has 17 residues. Looked up from germline, CDR1 is SGHAT and CDR2 is FQNNGV. DNA for the CDR3: TGTGCCAGCAGCTTAGGTCGCTCCAGGGGTTACCGGAAGACCCAGTACTTC. This codes for CASSLGRSRGYRKTQYF.

Details on this clonotype: The junction departs from germline at one end; a sequencing error may be responsible. This chain's CDR3 is CNARASGIDTHYF. DNA of the CDR3: TGCAATGCTAGGGCTAGCGGTATAGATACGCACTATTTT. The rearrangement joins TRBV20-1 to TRBJ2-3, with 7 nucleotides matching TRBD2. CDR3 size: 13 residues. Looked up from germline, CDR1 is DFQATT and CDR2 is SNEGSKA (reference sequence).

This chain uses TRBV10-3 with TRBJ2-7; perhaps D is TRBD1 or TRBD2 (5 bases each). This CDR3 is 13 amino acids long. Trimming cost V 6 bases and J 7 bases, with 16 bases left between them. CDR1 is ENHRY and CDR2 is SYGVKD in the germline V gene. The CDR3 sequence is CAIRNAGTGEQYF. CDR3 DNA sequence: TGTGCCATCAGAAACGCAGGGACCGGAGAGCAGTACTTC.

This rearrangement joins TRBV11-1 to TRBJ2-1; maybe TRBD1 (6 bases). This CDR3 contains 17 residues. In germline, CDR1 is SGHAT, CDR2 FQDESV (reference sequence). CDR3 protein: CTSSLELSRGSHNEQFF. The CDR3 nucleotides are TGTACGAGCAGCTTAGAGTTGAGTAGGGGGAGCCACAATGAGCAGTTCTTC.

This clonotype was counted ten times or more. CDR3 residues: CASSLQGSAFF. The CDR3 bases are TGTGCCAGCAGCCTACAGGGTTCGGCTTTCTTT. The chain joins TRBV6-6 to TRBJ1-1, with a tentative D call TRBD1 (6 bases). The CDR3 consists of 11 residues. Germline CDR1 is MNHNY and CDR2 is SVGAGI (reference sequence). With 6 bases removed from V and 11 bases from J, the gap between germline ends came to 13 bases.

Regarding this clonotype: A clone one base away is much larger, so this may be a read error. V gene TRBV20-1 combines with J gene TRBJ1-2, with 10 bases aligning to TRBD1. The V segment lost 6 bases and the J segment 7 bases; nucleotides outside the gene matches: 8. Germline-derived CDR1 and CDR2 are DFQATT and SNEGSKA (reference sequence). The CDR3 has 13 residues. In DNA, the CDR3 is TGCAGTGCACAGACAGGGGGCGCGACTGGCTACACCTTC. Its translation: CSAQTGGATGYTF.

Turning to this clonotype: Its ends do not fully match the called genes, so a read error is possible. The J gene is TRBJ2-7, the V gene TRBV6-5; D possibly corresponds to TRBD2 (6 bases). Germline values: CDR1 MNHEY, CDR2 SVGAGI. The CDR3 length is 16 residues. The CDR3 DNA is TGTGCCAGCAGTCCTCGTAGTGCAACGGGAGCCTACGAGCAGTATTTC. Amino acids: CASSPRSATGAYEQYF.